A selection of T cell receptor beta chains follows, all from one sample in a study of T cell responses to AZD1222 COVID-19 vaccine. Profiled with immunoSEQ multiplex PCR; TCRdb holds only in-frame clones, not every one. The sample includes 100,000 to 150,000 clones, about 82% of them seen just once. Sequenced here: peripheral blood, sampled on day 0 of AZD1222 vaccination. All receptors come from an adult in good health. Both conserved end residues are part of each CDR3. Fields, in order: J gene, clone size, D gene, V gene, CDR3 DNA, CDR3 protein. A D gene is named only where the DNA matches it firmly. The size field is filled for only some rows; it gives once, few, many or a size class.

>TRBJ1-1|-|-|TRBV9
TGTGCCAGCAGCGTTGCCCCCGGGGTTGGTACTGAAGCTTTCTTT
CASSVAPGVGTEAFF
>TRBJ2-3|-|-|TRBV6-2/TRBV6-3
TGTGCCAGCAGTTACTCCGGGTCCGGACATACGCAGTATTTT
CASSYSGSGHTQYF
>TRBJ2-3|few|TRBD2|TRBV9
TGTGCCAGCAGCGTAGAAGGGCTAGCGGGGGGGTCGGATACGCAGTATTTT
CASSVEGLAGGSDTQYF
>TRBJ1-1|-|-|TRBV21-1
-
CASSKVGRGIPEAFF
>TRBJ2-1|-|TRBD2|TRBV6-2/TRBV6-3
TGTGCCAGCAGCCGACCTCGACTAGCGGGGGACAATGAGCAGTTCTTC
CASSRPRLAGDNEQFF
>TRBJ2-3|once|TRBD1|TRBV18
TGTGCCAGCTCGCCTTTCGACAGGGTCTATACCACAGATACGCAGTATTTT
CASSPFDRVYTTDTQYF
>TRBJ1-5|-|TRBD1|TRBV3-1/TRBV3-2
TGTGCCAGCAGCCGGGGGACAGGCAAAGATCAGCCCCAGCATTTT
CASSRGTGKDQPQHF
>TRBJ2-7|-|-|TRBV5-6
TGTGCCAGCAGCTTGGGCCAGGCTACCTACGAGCAGTACTTC
CASSLGQATYEQYF
>TRBJ2-7|-|TRBD2|TRBV13
TGTGCCAGCAGCACTTTGGCCGGGACTAGCGCCTACGAGCAGTACTTC
CASSTLAGTSAYEQYF
>TRBJ1-1|-|-|TRBV20-1
TGCAGTGCTAGTAGGGGGTTTGACACTGAAGCTTTCTTT
CSASRGFDTEAFF
>TRBJ1-2|once|TRBD1|TRBV7-9
TGTGCCAGCAGCTTATTGGACAGGCCCTATGGCTACACCTTC
CASSLLDRPYGYTF
>TRBJ2-2|once|TRBD1|TRBV18
TGTGCCAGCTCACTCCGACAGGGCGACACCGGGGAGCTGTTTTTT
CASSLRQGDTGELFF
>TRBJ2-7|few|-|TRBV18
TGTGCCAGCTCACCAGATCTCAGCGACGAGCAGTACTTC
CASSPDLSDEQYF
>TRBJ1-2|-|-|TRBV27
TGTGCCAGCAGTCCGGTCCCCCCGGATCTTAACTATGGCTACACCTTC
CASSPVPPDLNYGYTF
>TRBJ1-1|once|TRBD1|TRBV5-6
TGTGCCAGCAGCTTAGGACAGGGGGAGACTGAAGCTTTCTTT
CASSLGQGETEAFF
>TRBJ1-5|few|-|TRBV6-6
TGTGCCAGCAGTTACTTGGATCAGCCCCAGCATTTT
CASSYLDQPQHF